What follows is one TCR beta chain and its context. Its matching antigen is unknown. 5'RACE template switching built TCR beta cDNA with unique molecular identifiers. TCRdb re-called the 5' RACE reads and catalogs CDR3 proteins one per entry, DNA excluded. Found here are 120,000 to 150,000 distinct CDR3 sequences; the top ten clones hold roughly an eighth. The data stem from a study of T cells expressing NK-cell markers. Study as a whole: Most of the eight sequenced donors tested HCMV-seropositive; one tested seronegative.

Germline loops: CDR1 SGDLS, CDR2 YYNGEE. CDR3 length: 14 residues. The study, taken as a whole, reports: Topping the CD3+CD56-NKG2C+ fraction as well were these clonotypes, in a few donors. There remained a lack of clarity about HCMV specificity of expanded NKG2C+ T cell clones.

The chain joins TRBV9 to TRBJ2-1; checking the TCRdb D call of TRBD2 is not possible without DNA. This clonotype was obtained from a young man in good health. Source material: blood T cells: a sorted CD56 or NKG2C T cell subset, CD4+ or CD8+ T cells, or bulk PBMC T cells (not recorded which). CDR3 sequence reads: CASSPSGRANEQFF.